This is a list of T cell receptor beta chains from one sample in a study of T cell responses to AZD1222 COVID-19 vaccine. This table comes from immunoSEQ multiplex PCR, and its TCRdb copy is limited to in-frame clones, with some not included. The sample has approximately 130,000 clones, 90% seen once. The source was peripheral blood, collected on day 0 of AZD1222 vaccination. The source is an adult in good health. The CDR3 runs from the conserved cysteine through the conserved F or W. Each record gives: V gene, CDR3 length, clone size, D gene, J gene, CDR3 protein, CDR3 DNA. A D gene is named only where the DNA matches it firmly. Clone size is shown for a subset of rows, as once, few, many or a class of expanded clone.

v_gene: TRBV27; len: 11; abundance: NA; d_gene: NA; j_gene: TRBJ1-2; CDR3aa: CASSFNYGYTF; CDR3nt: TGTGCCAGCAGTTTTAACTATGGCTACACCTTC
v_gene: TRBV19; len: 17; abundance: NA; d_gene: NA; j_gene: TRBJ1-1; CDR3aa: CASSVRNPGAPNTEAFF; CDR3nt: TGTGCCAGTAGTGTTAGGAATCCAGGGGCCCCCAACACTGAAGCTTTCTTT
v_gene: TRBV7-3; len: 14; abundance: NA; d_gene: TRBD1; j_gene: TRBJ2-7; CDR3aa: CASSSTGGSYEQYF; CDR3nt: TGTGCCAGCAGCTCGACAGGGGGCTCCTACGAGCAGTACTTC
v_gene: TRBV20-1; len: 14; abundance: NA; d_gene: TRBD2; j_gene: TRBJ2-1; CDR3aa: CSASRGRVYNEQFF; CDR3nt: TGCAGTGCTAGTCGCGGGAGGGTCTACAATGAGCAGTTCTTC
v_gene: TRBV30; len: 14; abundance: NA; d_gene: NA; j_gene: TRBJ2-2; CDR3aa: CAWRGGPNTGELFF; CDR3nt: TGTGCCTGGAGGGGGGGGCCGAACACCGGGGAGCTGTTTTTT
v_gene: TRBV2; len: 17; abundance: once; d_gene: TRBD1; j_gene: TRBJ1-5; CDR3aa: CASSDLFNRGIFQPQHF; CDR3nt: TGTGCCAGCAGTGATCTTTTCAACAGGGGAATATTTCAGCCCCAGCATTTT
v_gene: TRBV7-6; len: 12; abundance: NA; d_gene: NA; j_gene: TRBJ2-3; CDR3aa: CASSIRADTQYF; CDR3nt: TGTGCCAGCAGTATCAGGGCAGATACGCAGTATTTT
v_gene: TRBV3-1/TRBV3-2; len: 15; abundance: NA; d_gene: TRBD1; j_gene: TRBJ1-2; CDR3aa: CASSHGGQANYGYTF; CDR3nt: TGTGCCAGCAGCCACGGGGGACAGGCTAACTATGGCTACACCTTC
v_gene: TRBV6-2/TRBV6-3; len: 15; abundance: NA; d_gene: TRBD1; j_gene: TRBJ2-6; CDR3aa: CASSPGGSGANVLTF; CDR3nt: TGTGCCAGCAGTCCAGGGGGTTCTGGGGCCAACGTCCTGACTTTC
v_gene: TRBV24-1; len: 16; abundance: NA; d_gene: NA; j_gene: TRBJ2-1; CDR3aa: CATSDPGSREYNEQFF; CDR3nt: TGTGCCACCAGTGACCCCGGGAGCCGGGAGTACAATGAGCAGTTCTTC
v_gene: TRBV20-1; len: 11; abundance: NA; d_gene: TRBD1; j_gene: TRBJ1-2; CDR3aa: CSASGQALYTF; CDR3nt: TGCAGTGCTAGCGGACAGGCCTTATACACCTTC
v_gene: TRBV10-3; len: 18; abundance: NA; d_gene: NA; j_gene: TRBJ1-1; CDR3aa: CAISESNFKGTRNTEAFF; CDR3nt: TGTGCCATCAGTGAGTCTAATTTTAAGGGGACACGGAACACTGAAGCTTTCTTT
v_gene: TRBV4-3; len: 16; abundance: NA; d_gene: NA; j_gene: TRBJ2-1; CDR3aa: CASSQDYRDLYNEQFF; CDR3nt: TGCGCCAGCAGCCAAGACTACAGGGACTTATACAATGAGCAGTTCTTC
v_gene: TRBV27; len: 16; abundance: NA; d_gene: TRBD2; j_gene: TRBJ2-1; CDR3aa: CASSFQGLAGKSEQFF; CDR3nt: TGTGCCAGCAGTTTCCAGGGACTAGCGGGGAAGAGTGAGCAGTTCTTC
v_gene: TRBV19; len: 13; abundance: NA; d_gene: NA; j_gene: TRBJ1-5; CDR3aa: CAIEGGRDQPQHF; CDR3nt: TGTGCCATCGAGGGGGGGAGGGATCAGCCCCAGCATTTT
v_gene: TRBV10-3; len: 14; abundance: NA; d_gene: NA; j_gene: TRBJ2-3; CDR3aa: CAIRHSVGTDTQYF; CDR3nt: TGTGCCATCAGGCATAGTGTCGGCACAGATACGCAGTATTTT
v_gene: TRBV6-5; len: 15; abundance: NA; d_gene: TRBD2; j_gene: TRBJ2-5; CDR3aa: CASSYGAGGAETQYF; CDR3nt: TGTGCCAGCAGTTACGGGGCCGGGGGGGCGGAGACCCAGTACTTC
v_gene: TRBV28; len: 15; abundance: NA; d_gene: NA; j_gene: TRBJ2-3; CDR3aa: CASSFGLGGADTQYF; CDR3nt: TGTGCCAGCAGTTTTGGGTTGGGTGGCGCAGATACGCAGTATTTT
v_gene: TRBV7-6; len: 17; abundance: once; d_gene: NA; j_gene: TRBJ1-4; CDR3aa: CASSLVQDLATNEKLFF; CDR3nt: TGTGCCAGCAGCTTAGTTCAGGATTTGGCAACTAATGAAAAACTGTTTTTT
v_gene: TRBV5-1; len: 14; abundance: NA; d_gene: NA; j_gene: TRBJ1-1; CDR3aa: CASSLDPAPSTAFF; CDR3nt: TGCGCCAGCAGCTTGGATCCCGCCCCCTCGACGGCTTTCTTT
v_gene: TRBV27; len: 18; abundance: NA; d_gene: NA; j_gene: TRBJ1-6; CDR3aa: CASSLFLTTGRFNSPLHF; CDR3nt: TGTGCCAGCAGTTTATTTTTAACCACGGGACGGTTTAATTCACCCCTCCACTTT
v_gene: TRBV5-8; len: 15; abundance: NA; d_gene: NA; j_gene: TRBJ1-5; CDR3aa: CASTSPQGGFQPQHF; CDR3nt: TGTGCCAGCACCTCTCCCCAGGGAGGTTTTCAGCCCCAGCATTTT
v_gene: TRBV7-2; len: 15; abundance: NA; d_gene: NA; j_gene: TRBJ1-2; CDR3aa: CASSPKVGPSYGYTF; CDR3nt: TGTGCCAGCAGCCCGAAAGTGGGTCCTAGCTATGGCTACACCTTC
v_gene: TRBV19; len: 17; abundance: few; d_gene: TRBD1; j_gene: TRBJ1-5; CDR3aa: CASSIRQGADSNQPQHF; CDR3nt: TGTGCCAGTAGTATAAGACAGGGGGCGGATAGCAATCAGCCCCAGCATTTT
v_gene: TRBV20-1; len: 11; abundance: NA; d_gene: NA; j_gene: TRBJ2-7; CDR3aa: CSATGSYEQYF; CDR3nt: TGCAGCGCAACAGGCTCCTACGAGCAGTACTTC
v_gene: TRBV27; len: 14; abundance: NA; d_gene: NA; j_gene: TRBJ1-5; CDR3aa: CASSLGQGYQPQHF; CDR3nt: TGTGCCAGCAGTTTAGGGCAGGGTTATCAGCCCCAGCATTTT
v_gene: TRBV5-1; len: 14; abundance: NA; d_gene: NA; j_gene: TRBJ2-2; CDR3aa: CASSLGQNTGELFF; CDR3nt: TGCGCCAGCAGCTTGGGGCAGAACACCGGGGAGCTGTTTTTT
v_gene: TRBV9; len: 20; abundance: NA; d_gene: NA; j_gene: TRBJ2-2; CDR3aa: CASSVAEGNRWRLMAGELFF; CDR3nt: TGTGCCAGCAGCGTAGCGGAGGGGAATCGATGGAGACTAATGGCCGGGGAGCTGTTTTTT
v_gene: TRBV7-8; len: 13; abundance: NA; d_gene: NA; j_gene: TRBJ1-4; CDR3aa: CASSLARGRELFF; CDR3nt: TGTGCCAGCAGCTTAGCCAGGGGAAGGGAACTGTTTTTT
v_gene: TRBV25-1; len: 13; abundance: NA; d_gene: TRBD1; j_gene: TRBJ1-1; CDR3aa: CASSGQGAAEAFF; CDR3nt: TGTGCCAGCAGCGGACAGGGGGCGGCTGAAGCTTTCTTT
v_gene: TRBV28; len: 15; abundance: NA; d_gene: TRBD1; j_gene: TRBJ2-1; CDR3aa: CASSPPGTGNNEQFF; CDR3nt: TGTGCCAGCAGTCCCCCCGGGACAGGGAACAATGAGCAGTTCTTC
v_gene: TRBV19; len: 15; abundance: NA; d_gene: NA; j_gene: TRBJ1-4; CDR3aa: CASSPRGRGREKLFF; CDR3nt: TGTGCCAGTAGCCCCAGGGGACGGGGAAGGGAAAAACTGTTTTTT
v_gene: TRBV19; len: 14; abundance: NA; d_gene: TRBD1; j_gene: TRBJ1-2; CDR3aa: CASSPRSGTGGYTF; CDR3nt: TGTGCCAGTAGTCCCCGTTCAGGGACAGGTGGCTACACCTTC
v_gene: TRBV5-6; len: 15; abundance: NA; d_gene: NA; j_gene: TRBJ1-5; CDR3aa: CASSFGGHLNQPQHF; CDR3nt: TGTGCCAGCAGCTTCGGGGGACATTTAAATCAGCCCCAGCATTTT
v_gene: TRBV4-3; len: 13; abundance: NA; d_gene: NA; j_gene: TRBJ1-1; CDR3aa: CASSQDRNTEAFF; CDR3nt: TGCGCCAGCAGCCAAGATCGAAACACTGAAGCTTTCTTT
v_gene: TRBV11-2; len: 15; abundance: NA; d_gene: NA; j_gene: TRBJ1-4; CDR3aa: CASSSLRQTNEKLFF; CDR3nt: TGTGCCAGCAGCTCTTTAAGACAGACTAATGAAAAACTGTTTTTT